This passage covers 23 T cell receptor beta chains from one sample sequenced in a study of cytomegalovirus exposure and HLA in healthy donors. Vbeta (60) and Jbeta (13) primers were used in the PCR. The data were produced by immunoSEQ multiplex PCR, yet TCRdb's version contains in-frame clones alone and is incomplete. The sample holds 130,000 or so clones, about 9.2% seen once. The sample consisted of PBMCs. The receptor source for this set is a woman aged 40 to 50 in good health and CMV-seropositive.

This chain joins TRBV5-6 and TRBJ2-7; D might be TRBD2 (5 bases). The CDR3 runs 14 residues. The V and J ends lost 4 bases and 3 bases respectively, with 14 bases between them. Germline V gene sequence: CDR1 SGHDT, CDR2 YYEEEE. This chain's CDR3 is CASSPPGEHYEQYF. The CDR3 bases are TGTGCCAGCAGCCCCCCCGGGGAGCACTACGAGCAGTACTTC.

This clone has more than one count but fewer than ten. V usage is TRBV5-1 and J usage is TRBJ1-2; weak D call: TRBD1 (5 bases). With 0 bases removed from V and 10 bases from J, the gap between germline ends came to 13 bases. Germline V gives CDR1 SGHRS, CDR2 YFSETQ. This CDR3 is built from 13 residues. The CDR3 here is CASSLDGHSFYTF. In DNA form, the CDR3 reads TGCGCCAGCAGCTTGGACGGACACTCGTTCTACACCTTC.

CDR3 DNA: TGCGCCAGCAGCCAACCCATCGGACAGGGCGAAAATTCACCCCTCCACTTT. Encoded protein: CASSQPIGQGENSPLHF. This chain joins TRBV4-1 and TRBJ1-6; 8 bases agree with TRBD1. With 2 bases clipped from V and 7 bases from J, the junction kept 10 bases outside the gene matches. CDR1 and CDR2 (germline): MGHRA, YSYEKL. The CDR3 has 17 residues.

CDR3 amino acids: CASSPDRELRNTIYF. CDR3 coding DNA: TGTGCCAGCAGTCCCGACAGGGAACTTAGAAACACCATATATTTT. The chain joins TRBV2 to TRBJ1-3; 7 bases line up with TRBD1. The V segment lost 5 bases and the J segment 5 bases; nucleotides outside the gene matches: 9. Germline CDR1 and CDR2: SNHLY and FYNNEI. The CDR3 has 15 residues.

The chain has TRBV2 and TRBJ2-2, with 13 nucleotides matching TRBD2. CDR3 length equals 18 residues. After removal of 5 bases from V and 5 bases from J, the junction contained 11 bases not matched to a gene. Looked up from germline, CDR1 is SNHLY and CDR2 is FYNNEI. The DNA for the CDR3 is TGTGCCAGCAGTCCTGGACTAGCGGGGGCCGAAGGGACCGGGGAGCTGTTTTTT. This sequence encodes CASSPGLAGAEGTGELFF.

The genes are TRBV1 and TRBJ2-7; the D call in the table, TRBD1, was not verified against the DNA. TRBV1 represents a pseudogene. The CDR3 extends over 15 amino acids. CDR3 residues: CTQQKIPRELYEQYF. The CDR3, as DNA: TGCACCCAGCAAAAAATCCCCAGGGAACTCTACGAGCAGTACTTC.

V is TRBV11-3 and J is TRBJ2-7; D is undetermined. Germline V gives CDR1 SGHNT, CDR2 YENEEA. This CDR3 contains 12 residues. Trimming removed 4 bases from V and 1 base from J, with 5 bases in between. The CDR3 DNA sequence: TGTGCCAGCAGCTCACAATCCTACGAGCAGTACTTC. Protein sequence: CASSSQSYEQYF.

The chain carries TRBV7-9 and TRBJ1-2, with TRBD1 identical over 8 bases. Trimming at V came to 2 bases and at J to 4 bases, leaving 6 bases not matched to a gene. This CDR3 is built from 15 residues. Looked up from germline, CDR1 is SEHNR and CDR2 is FQNEAQ (reference sequence). This CDR3 reads CASSLTAGGPYGYTF. The CDR3 DNA reads TGTGCCAGCAGCTTAACGGCAGGGGGCCCCTATGGCTACACCTTC.

This clone was counted a few times. The V and J genes are TRBV7-7 and TRBJ2-5; 7 nucleotides agree with TRBD1. V trimming: 5 bases; J trimming: 1 base; junction bases outside the gene matches: 4. CDR1 SSHAT and CDR2 FNYEAQ come from the germline V gene (reference sequence). The length of the CDR3 is 14 residues. The CDR3 nucleotides are TGTGCCAGCAGCCCTACAGGGGTCCAAGAGACCCAGTACTTC. Translation gives CASSPTGVQETQYF.

This clone showed up just a few times. The chain links TRBV18 to TRBJ1-1; TRBD1 agrees at 7 bases. CDR1 KGHSH and CDR2 LQKENI come from the germline V gene. Losses at the gene ends were 4 bases for V and 3 bases for J; bases not matched to a gene: 2. This CDR3 spans 13 amino acids. The chain's CDR3 is CASSRGTDTEAFF. Written as DNA, the CDR3 is TGTGCCAGCTCACGTGGGACAGACACTGAAGCTTTCTTT.

The chain employs TRBV10-3 and TRBJ2-2; a weak D match, TRBD1 (6 bases). Germline V gene data show CDR1 as ENHRY and CDR2 as SYGVKD. This CDR3 spans 17 amino acids. V dropped 0 bases and J dropped 2 bases, with 13 bases sitting between them. CDR3: CAISESGTGLNTGELFF. The CDR3 nucleotides read TGTGCCATCAGTGAGTCGGGAACAGGGCTAAACACCGGGGAGCTGTTTTTT.

V gene TRBV4-1 combines with J gene TRBJ2-2; the D gene is possibly TRBD2 (7 bases). The V and J ends lost 0 bases and 6 bases respectively, with 14 bases between them. Germline-derived CDR1 and CDR2 are MGHRA and YSYEKL. The CDR3 is 16 residues long. CDR3 in amino acids: CASSQEAGAVAGELFF. The CDR3, as DNA: TGCGCCAGCAGCCAAGAGGCGGGGGCCGTGGCCGGGGAGCTGTTTTTT.

This clone has just a few counts. The rearrangement joins TRBV2 to TRBJ2-2; TRBD2 matches 12 bases. The V gene end was trimmed by 10 bases and the J gene end by 4 bases; junction bases not matched to a gene: 1. This CDR3 is built from 13 residues. Germline assignment: CDR1 SNHLY and CDR2 FYNNEI. The CDR3 bases are TGTGCCACTAGCGGGGGGGCCACCGGGGAGCTGTTTTTT. This translates into CATSGGATGELFF.

This chain uses TRBV19 with TRBJ2-2; D is possibly TRBD1 (5 bases). Germline V gene lookup returns CDR1 LNHDA and CDR2 SQIVND (reference sequence). The CDR3 totals 16 residues. V was trimmed by 3 bases and J by 2 bases, leaving 13 bases between them. The CDR3 DNA reads TGTGCCAGTAGTATGCCAGGGTCTGTCAACACCGGGGAGCTGTTTTTT. Protein sequence: CASSMPGSVNTGELFF.

The genes are TRBV5-1 and TRBJ1-3, with D possibly matching TRBD1 (5 bases). CDR3 length equals 15 residues. Germline V CDR1 and CDR2: SGHRS, YFSETQ. V gave up 4 bases and J gave up 7 bases, with 18 bases separating them. The CDR3 protein is CASSEETASFNTIYF. CDR3 bases: TGCGCCAGCAGCGAAGAGACAGCCTCGTTCAACACCATATATTTT.

A few counts support this clone. This sequence joins TRBV5-1 and TRBJ1-4, with D perhaps TRBD1 (5 bases). The germline gives CDR1 SGHRS, CDR2 YFSETQ. The CDR3 is 15 amino acids. V lost 2 bases and J 0 bases, leaving 8 bases between the germline ends. The CDR3 bases are TGCGCCAGCAGCTTCGGCAGGGCAACTAATGAAAAACTGTTTTTT. Its protein is CASSFGRATNEKLFF.

The chain is built from TRBV6-5 and TRBJ1-1; tentative D call: TRBD1 (5 bases). The V end was cut by 0 bases, the J end by 1 base, with 9 bases between. The CDR3 consists of 15 residues. Germline CDR1 and CDR2: MNHEY and SVGAGI. CDR3 coding DNA: TGTGCCAGCAGTTACTCGTCAGGGTCGAACACTGAAGCTTTCTTT. This sequence encodes CASSYSSGSNTEAFF.

The J gene is TRBJ2-5, the V gene TRBV5-1; 16 positions agree with TRBD2. CDR1 SGHRS and CDR2 YFSETQ come from the germline V gene. This CDR3 is 17 amino acids long. Unmatched junction bases numbered 8, after V lost 4 bases and J lost 5 bases. The CDR3 DNA follows: TGCGCCAGCAGCCCCGGGACTAGCGGGGGGGCCGCGGAGACCCAGTACTTC. It translates to CASSPGTSGGAAETQYF. The full variable domain, in which reference TRBV5-1 and TRBJ2-5 provide the parts outside the CDR3, is KAGVTQTPRYLIKTRGQQVTLSCSPISGHRSVSWYQQTPGQGLQFLFEYFSETQRNKGNFPGRFSGRQFSNSRSEMNVSTLELGDSALYLCASSPGTSGGAAETQYFGPGTRLLVL.

The gene calls are TRBV6-4 and TRBJ2-1; weak D call: TRBD1 (6 bases). Between the trimmed V and J ends, which lost 5 bases and 0 bases, there was a span of 11 bases. Germline-derived CDR1 and CDR2 are MRHNA and SNTAGT. This CDR3 spans 15 amino acids. CDR3 coding DNA: TGTGCCAGCAGTTTACAGGGTAACTCCTACAATGAGCAGTTCTTC. This sequence encodes CASSLQGNSYNEQFF.

This clone turned up a few times. V and J are TRBV5-1 and TRBJ1-3; perhaps TRBD1 as D (5 bases). V was pared by 0 bases and J by 0 bases, with 16 bases between. Germline V CDR1 and CDR2: SGHRS, YFSETQ. This CDR3 region has 18 residues. DNA for the CDR3: TGCGCCAGCAGCTTGGAGCCGGGACTCCTGGGCTCTGGAAACACCATATATTTT. Protein sequence: CASSLEPGLLGSGNTIYF.

This clone was recorded a few times. This chain links TRBV5-5 with TRBJ2-7; D is uncertain. The CDR3 sequence is 16 residues long. V was pared by 0 bases and J by 2 bases, with 15 bases between. From germline, CDR1 is SGHKS and CDR2 YYEKEE (reference sequence). The CDR3: CASSLGLQSYTYEQYF. DNA of the CDR3: TGTGCCAGCAGCTTGGGCCTACAGTCGTACACCTACGAGCAGTACTTC. Filled out from reference TRBV5-5 and TRBJ2-7, the complete variable domain reads DAGVTQSPTHLIKTRGQQVTLRCSPISGHKSVSWYQQVLGQGPQFIFQYYEKEERGRGNFPDRFSARQFPNYSSELNVNALLLGDSALYLCASSLGLQSYTYEQYFGPGTRLTVT.

The rearrangement links TRBV19 to TRBJ2-7; 11 positions match TRBD1. There are 15 residues in the CDR3. Germline lookup yields CDR1 LNHDA and CDR2 SQIVND (reference sequence). With V trimmed by 3 bases and J by 2 bases, 3 bases remained unmatched. CDR3 region: CASSIGTGGTYEQYF. In nucleotides, the CDR3 is TGTGCCAGTAGTATTGGGACAGGGGGAACCTACGAGCAGTACTTC. Full variable domain (missing parts from reference TRBV19 and TRBJ2-7): DGGITQSPKYLFRKEGQNVTLSCEQNLNHDAMYWYRQDPGQGLRLIYYSQIVNDFQKGDIAEGYSVSREKKESFPLTVTSAQKNPTAFYLCASSIGTGGTYEQYFGPGTRLTVT.

Notes on this clone: The germline gene is not matched at one end of the junction; a read error may be the cause. The genes are TRBV7-8 and TRBJ2-1, with a tentative D call TRBD2 (5 bases). CDR1 and CDR2 (germline): SGHVS, FQNEAQ. The CDR3 loop spans 16 amino acids. DNA of the CDR3: TGTGCCAGCAGCTTACAGACGGGGAGCTCCTGCAATGAGCAGTTCTTC. Residues: CASSLQTGSSCNEQFF. The full variable domain, its missing parts supplied by reference TRBV7-8 and TRBJ2-1, is GAGVSQSPRYKVAKRGQDVALRCDPISGHVSLFWYQQALGQGPEFLTYFQNEAQLDKSGLPSDRFFAERPEGSVSTLKIQRTQQEDSAVYLCASSLQTGSSCNEQFFGPGTRLTVL.